This T cell receptor beta chain is drawn from a study of T cell repertoires in aging, cancer and after chemotherapy. In the study overall: Six age groups, ranging from 30 or younger to 70 or older, included the donors. The full dataset contained some 8.7 million TCR reads.

This CDR3 spans 13 amino acids. Trimming stripped 6 bases from V and 4 bases from J, with 13 bases between. From germline, CDR1 is DFQATT and CDR2 SNEGSKA (reference sequence). About this clonotype: Its antigen remains unidentified.

Multiplex touch-down PCR with TRB-A/B primers amplified rearranged V-D-J TRB sequences. From the multiplex PCR reads, TCRdb called clonotypes with MiXCR, one entry per CDR3 protein. Here the sample spans 12,000 or so distinct CDR3 sequences, 20% to 30% being singletons. Amplification of TCR beta used genomic DNA extracted from peripheral blood. Notes on the study in general: Across the chemotherapy interval, each cancer cohort showed higher median generation probability, suggesting thymic rebound.

This rearrangement joins TRBV20-1 to TRBJ1-3; weak D call: TRBD1 (5 bases). Sample: blood. This receptor was identified in a human donor in good health. In nucleotides, the CDR3 is TGCAGTGCGGTGGGGGTGTGGGGAAACACCATATATTTT. As protein: CSAVGVWGNTIYF.